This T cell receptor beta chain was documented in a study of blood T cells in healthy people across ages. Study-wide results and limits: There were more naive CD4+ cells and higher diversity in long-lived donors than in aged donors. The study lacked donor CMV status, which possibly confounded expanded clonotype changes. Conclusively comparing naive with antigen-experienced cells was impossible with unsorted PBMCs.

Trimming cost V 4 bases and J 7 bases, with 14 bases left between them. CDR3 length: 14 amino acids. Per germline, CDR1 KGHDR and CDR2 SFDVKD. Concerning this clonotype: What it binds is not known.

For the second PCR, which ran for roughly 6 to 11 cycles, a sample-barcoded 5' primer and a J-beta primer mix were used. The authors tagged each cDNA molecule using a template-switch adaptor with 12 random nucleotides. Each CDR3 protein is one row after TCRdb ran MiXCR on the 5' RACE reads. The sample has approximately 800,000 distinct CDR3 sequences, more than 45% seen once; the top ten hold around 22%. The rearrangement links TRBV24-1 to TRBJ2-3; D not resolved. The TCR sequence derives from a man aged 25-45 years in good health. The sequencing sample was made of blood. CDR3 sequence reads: CATSDPRKLHTQYF. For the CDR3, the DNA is TGTGCCACCAGTGACCCCAGGAAACTTCATACGCAGTATTTT.